The next 8 T cell receptor beta chains were all read from a single sample in a study of T cell responses to AZD1222 COVID-19 vaccine. Using immunoSEQ multiplex PCR, the repertoire was profiled, and TCRdb retains in-frame clones only, with some absent. The profile shows more than 140,000 clones, under 95% of them singletons. Specimen: peripheral blood, collected on day 0 of AZD1222 vaccination. These receptors originate from an adult in good health.

This chain joins TRBV7-6 and TRBJ1-2; D is unclear. The V end lost 1 base, the J end lost 4 bases, and 4 bases lay between the germline ends. The germline CDR1 and CDR2 sequences are SGHVS and FNYEAQ. The CDR3 covers 12 residues. CDR3 DNA: TGTGCCAGCAGCTTAGGAACCTATGGCTACACCTTC. Protein sequence: CASSLGTYGYTF.

J is TRBJ1-1 and V is TRBV6-6; TRBD1 might be the D (6 bases). The CDR3 totals 13 residues. Germline V gives CDR1 MNHNY, CDR2 SVGAGI (reference sequence). The V end lost 6 bases, the J end lost 4 bases, and 12 bases lay between the germline ends. The DNA for the CDR3 is TGTGCCAGCAGCAAGGGGGTCCTCACTGAAGCTTTCTTT. As protein: CASSKGVLTEAFF.

This clone has only a few counts. The rearrangement uses TRBV9 and TRBJ2-5; TRBD1 might be the D (6 bases). Germline loops: CDR1 SGDLS, CDR2 YYNGEE. This CDR3 comprises 15 residues. V was pared by 0 bases and J by 4 bases, with 13 bases between. CDR3 DNA sequence: TGTGCCAGCAGCGTAGGCGGAACACAGGGAGAGACCCAGTACTTC. Translated, it gives CASSVGGTQGETQYF. The entire variable domain, with the rest obtained from reference TRBV9 and TRBJ2-5, is as follows: DSGVTQTPKHLITATGQRVTLRCSPRSGDLSVYWYQQSLDQGLQFLIQYYNGEERAKGNILERFSAQQFPDLHSELNLSSLELGDSALYFCASSVGGTQGETQYFGPGTRLLVL.

Here the CDR3 DNA reads TGTGCCAGCAGTTTATCCGGGGGGCCTGGAAACACCATATATTTT. Its protein is CASSLSGGPGNTIYF. This chain uses TRBV28 with TRBJ1-3, with D maybe TRBD1 (6 bases). CDR3 length: 15 residues. The V end lost 1 base, the J end lost 2 bases, and 9 bases lay between the germline ends. Germline V gene lookup returns CDR1 MDHEN and CDR2 SYDVKM. Variable domain in full (rest from reference TRBV28 and TRBJ1-3): DVKVTQSSRYLVKRTGEKVFLECVQDMDHENMFWYRQDPGLGLRLIYFSYDVKMKEKGDIPEGYSVSREKKERFSLILESASTNQTSMYLCASSLSGGPGNTIYFGEGSWLTVV.

The gene calls are TRBV4-2 and TRBJ2-5; the D is unclear. Trimming took off 2 bases at V and 5 bases at J, with 3 bases between the two ends. Germline lookup yields CDR1 LGHNA and CDR2 YNFKEQ. The CDR3 covers 11 residues. The CDR3 coding sequence is TGTGCCAGCAGCCAACAGGAGACCCAGTACTTC. Translated, it gives CASSQQETQYF.

This chain connects TRBV11-2 to TRBJ1-3; no clear D gene. Trimming pared 6 bases from V and 0 bases from J, leaving 9 bases between. CDR1 SGHAT and CDR2 FQNNGV come from the germline V gene. The CDR3 length is 14 residues. The chain's CDR3 is CASRPQRSGNTIYF. The CDR3 DNA reads as TGTGCCAGCAGACCCCAGCGCTCTGGAAACACCATATATTTT. Complete variable domain (other parts from reference TRBV11-2 and TRBJ1-3): EAGVAQSPRYKIIEKRQSVAFWCNPISGHATLYWYQQILGQGPKLLIQFQNNGVVDDSQLPKDRFSAERLKGVDSTLKIQPAKLEDSAVYLCASRPQRSGNTIYFGEGSWLTVV.

The J gene is TRBJ1-2, the V gene TRBV2; TRBD1 might be the D (5 bases). CDR1 is SNHLY and CDR2 is FYNNEI in the germline V gene. Trimming shortened V by 8 bases and J by 2 bases, and 18 bases separated the two germline ends. The CDR3 is 15 amino acids. The CDR3 here is CASWDTGLSNYGYTF. The CDR3, as DNA: TGTGCCAGCTGGGATACAGGACTCTCGAACTATGGCTACACCTTC.

The chain carries TRBV20-1 and TRBJ1-2; D gene ambiguous. Trimming cost V 3 bases and J 7 bases, with 3 bases left between them. There are 9 residues in the CDR3. Germline assignment: CDR1 DFQATT and CDR2 SNEGSKA (reference sequence). The CDR3 is CSASFGYTF. The CDR3 DNA follows: TGCAGTGCTAGCTTTGGCTACACCTTC.